This entry describes one T cell receptor beta chain. With random hexamers, reverse transcription was performed on about 0.5 to 1 ug of RNA. Across 54 Vbeta and 13 Jbeta, TCR beta CDR3 was amplified with immunoSEQ multiplex PCR. TCRdb passed the immunoSEQ multiplex PCR reads through MiXCR, listing each CDR3 protein once. The sample holds around 230,000 distinct CDR3 sequences; about 95% are singletons and the top ten take less than 0.095%. The V end was cut by 4 bases, the J end by 1 base, with 12 bases between. Germline CDR1 KGHDR, CDR2 SFDVKD. This CDR3 has 15 amino acids. In blood CD8+ and CD4+ T cells, TCR beta underwent sequencing. In contrast to the negatively isolated CD8+ and CD4+ T cells, TEMRA cells were FACS-enriched. These data belong to a study of CD8 T cells in Susac syndrome.

Sequencing input: CD4+ T cells from PBMCs. The genes are TRBV24-1 and TRBJ1-1, with D tentatively TRBD1 (6 bases). The sequence derives from a human donor with multiple sclerosis. CDR3 DNA sequence: TGTGCCACCAGTGAGGACAGACGTCAGAACACTGAAGCTTTCTTT. It is translated as CATSEDRRQNTEAFF.